The 20 T cell receptor beta chains presented below share a single source sample, sequenced in a study of STAT5B mutations in CD4+ large granular lymphocyte leukemia. Assay used: immunoSEQ multiplex PCR; TCRdb lists only in-frame clones, some missing. This sample has about 48,000 clones, with less than 85% found just once. Sequencing was carried out using CD4+ T cells from blood buffy coats. These receptors originate from a human donor in good health.

The chain is built from TRBV19 and TRBJ1-6; D not certain. This CDR3 contains 12 residues. CDR1 LNHDA and CDR2 SQIVND come from the germline V gene (reference sequence). With 5 bases removed from V and 12 bases from J, the gap between germline ends came to 11 bases. The CDR3 protein is CASSEVSGPLHF. CDR3 DNA sequence: TGTGCCAGTAGTGAAGTTAGTGGACCCCTCCACTTT.

V and J are TRBV6-1 and TRBJ2-7, with D perhaps given as TRBD1 or TRBD2 (5 bases each). The germline V and J ends were trimmed by 4 bases and 4 bases, with 11 bases remaining between them. Germline assignment: CDR1 MNHNS and CDR2 SASEGT. The CDR3 sequence is 13 residues long. The CDR3 loop is CASSVRERYEQYF. As DNA, the CDR3 is TGTGCCAGCAGTGTCAGGGAGAGATACGAGCAGTACTTC.

CDR3 amino acids: CASSPGGARETQYF. CDR3 sequence (DNA): TGTGCCAGCAGCCCCGGGGGGGCCAGGGAGACCCAGTACTTC. The chain is built from TRBV7-2 and TRBJ2-5; 8 nucleotides match TRBD2. Germline lookup yields CDR1 SGHTA and CDR2 FQGNSA. The CDR3 contains 14 residues. V shed 5 bases, J shed 5 bases, and the junction held 7 bases outside the gene matches.

The chain combines TRBV30 with TRBJ2-7; 9 bases agree with TRBD1. CDR1 is GTSNPN and CDR2 is SVGIG in the germline V gene (reference sequence). This CDR3 region has 14 residues. The junction had 6 bases not matched to a gene; V was cut back by 4 bases and J by 2 bases. The CDR3 region has the DNA TGTGCCTGGAAAGGGACAGGGAACACCTACGAGCAGTACTTC. Amino acid sequence: CAWKGTGNTYEQYF.

The V and J genes are TRBV5-1 and TRBJ2-1; D may correspond to TRBD1 or TRBD2 (5 bases each). CDR3 length: 16 residues. Germline CDR1 reads SGHRS; CDR2 reads YFSETQ. V was trimmed by 0 bases and J by 1 base, leaving 11 bases between them. For the CDR3, the DNA is TGCGCCAGCAGCTTGGTTTTCGGGGCTTCCTACAATGAGCAGTTCTTC. Its protein is CASSLVFGASYNEQFF.

The genes are TRBV5-1 and TRBJ2-7; D unresolved. This CDR3 region has 12 residues. Germline lookup yields CDR1 SGHRS and CDR2 YFSETQ. V gave up 0 bases and J gave up 5 bases, with 6 bases separating them. As DNA, the CDR3 is TGCGCCAGCAGCTTGGATGGGCACGAGCAGTACGTC. Protein sequence: CASSLDGHEQYV.

The CDR3 reads CASSQDRGTDTQYF. The CDR3 DNA is TGCGCCAGCAGCCAGGACAGGGGCACAGATACGCAGTATTTT. J is TRBJ2-3 and V is TRBV4-1; 8 nucleotides line up with TRBD1. Germline V gene data show CDR1 as MGHRA and CDR2 as YSYEKL. CDR3 size: 14 residues. V gave up 3 bases and J gave up 1 base; unmatched junction bases: 0.

The V call is TRBV6-6, the J call TRBJ1-2, with 9 bases fitting TRBD1. J was trimmed by 8 bases and V by 6 bases; bases with no gene match: 4. CDR1 and CDR2 (germline): MNHNY, SVGAGI (reference sequence). The length of the CDR3 is 12 residues. CDR3 nucleotides: TGTGCCAGCAGCGGACAGGGGATCGGCTACACCTTC. Translating gives CASSGQGIGYTF.

The rearrangement joins TRBV4-1 to TRBJ1-4; the D is unclear. V lost 0 bases and J 10 bases, leaving 12 bases between the germline ends. Germline CDR1 is MGHRA and CDR2 is YSYEKL. The CDR3 is 14 amino acids. The CDR3 is CASSQEGRGTKLFF. DNA for the CDR3: TGCGCCAGCAGCCAAGAGGGCAGAGGAACAAAACTGTTTTTT.

V is TRBV9 and J is TRBJ1-3; D is perhaps TRBD1 (6 bases). This CDR3 comprises 15 residues. Germline-derived CDR1 and CDR2 are SGDLS and YYNGEE. The germline V and J ends were trimmed by 3 bases and 0 bases, with 10 bases remaining between them. The CDR3 region is CASSAGQTSGNTIYF. The CDR3 DNA follows: TGTGCCAGCAGCGCCGGACAGACCTCTGGAAACACCATATATTTT. The complete variable domain, with remaining parts taken from reference TRBV9 and TRBJ1-3, reads DSGVTQTPKHLITATGQRVTLRCSPRSGDLSVYWYQQSLDQGLQFLIQYYNGEERAKGNILERFSAQQFPDLHSELNLSSLELGDSALYFCASSAGQTSGNTIYFGEGSWLTVV.

The chain combines TRBV7-9 with TRBJ1-4; D unclear. This CDR3 is 15 amino acids long. Germline lookup yields CDR1 SEHNR and CDR2 FQNEAQ (reference sequence). Trimming shortened V by 5 bases and J by 5 bases, and 15 bases separated the two germline ends. In DNA, the CDR3 is TGTGCCAGCAGCCAATCCACAGCCGAGAATGAAAAACTGTTTTTT. It codes for CASSQSTAENEKLFF. Looking up the rest from reference TRBV7-9 and TRBJ1-4 gives the full variable domain: DTGVSQNPRHKITKRGQNVTFRCDPISEHNRLYWYRQTLGQGPEFLTYFQNEAQLEKSRLLSDRFSAERPKGSFSTLEIQRTEQGDSAMYLCASSQSTAENEKLFFGSGTQLSVL.

This clone is a singleton in its sample. This rearrangement joins TRBV19 to TRBJ1-2; unclear D gene. Per germline, CDR1 LNHDA and CDR2 SQIVND (reference sequence). The V and J ends lost 6 bases and 8 bases respectively, with 19 bases between them. The CDR3 has 14 residues. Written as DNA, the CDR3 is TGTGCCAGTAGAAAAGGTGGGGAGCCCCTCGGCTACACCTTC. It is translated as CASRKGGEPLGYTF.

The rearrangement links TRBV6-1 to TRBJ2-7; TRBD1 matches at 8 bases. This CDR3 contains 14 residues. The V gene end was trimmed by 6 bases and the J gene end by 5 bases; junction bases not matched to a gene: 9. Germline CDR1 is MNHNS and CDR2 is SASEGT. The CDR3 DNA follows: TGTGCCAGCAGAGCCGGACAGGGCGCCAACGAGCAGTACTTC. Encoded protein: CASRAGQGANEQYF.

This rearrangement joins TRBV30 to TRBJ1-5; D is uncertain. The length of the CDR3 is 13 residues. Germline assignment: CDR1 GTSNPN and CDR2 SVGIG (reference sequence). Trimming left V 2 bases short and J 1 base short, with 6 bases between. CDR3 sequence (DNA): TGTGCCTGGAGTCCTCAGAGCAATCAGCCCCAGCATTTT. Translating it yields CAWSPQSNQPQHF.

This sequence joins TRBV2 and TRBJ1-3; the D gene is possibly TRBD1 (5 bases). V lost 10 bases and J 1 base, leaving 11 bases between the germline ends. Per the germline V gene, CDR1 is SNHLY and CDR2 is FYNNEI. This CDR3 has 13 residues. CDR3 in DNA: TGTGCCACCTGGAAGGGGTCTGGAAACACCATATATTTT. This encodes CATWKGSGNTIYF.

The J gene is TRBJ2-5, the V gene TRBV18; D unclear. CDR1 is KGHSH and CDR2 is LQKENI in the germline V gene. CDR3 length: 12 amino acids. Deletions cut 5 bases from V and 2 bases from J, with 6 bases between. This CDR3 reads CASSSSQETQYF. In nucleotides, the CDR3 is TGTGCCAGCTCATCCTCACAAGAGACCCAGTACTTC.

The chain recombines TRBV5-1 with TRBJ2-2; no clear D gene. The CDR3 is 14 amino acids. Trimming removed 4 bases from V and 4 bases from J, with 11 bases in between. The V gene's germline CDR1 is SGHRS and CDR2 YFSETQ. CDR3 amino acids: CASSRGVPTGELFF. The CDR3, as DNA: TGCGCCAGCAGCAGAGGAGTACCCACCGGGGAGCTGTTTTTT.

This clone was counted a few times. This sequence joins TRBV5-1 and TRBJ1-2, with D possibly matching TRBD1 (5 bases). Germline CDR1 reads SGHRS; CDR2 reads YFSETQ. Trimming cost V 0 bases and J 4 bases, with 10 bases left between them. The CDR3 covers 14 residues. As DNA, the CDR3 is TGCGCCAGCAGCTTGGGGGACGGACGCTATGGCTACACCTTC. Translating it yields CASSLGDGRYGYTF. Together with reference TRBV5-1 and TRBJ1-2, the CDR3 gives the full variable domain: KAGVTQTPRYLIKTRGQQVTLSCSPISGHRSVSWYQQTPGQGLQFLFEYFSETQRNKGNFPGRFSGRQFSNSRSEMNVSTLELGDSALYLCASSLGDGRYGYTFGSGTRLTVV.

The sample holds one count of this clone. Here the CDR3 reads CAWSGGVSYEQYF. DNA of the CDR3: TGTGCCTGGAGTGGGGGCGTCTCCTACGAGCAGTACTTC. The chain uses TRBV30 and TRBJ2-7, with D possibly being TRBD1 (5 bases). V lost 1 base and J 0 bases, leaving 7 bases between the germline ends. Germline CDR1 GTSNPN, CDR2 SVGIG (reference sequence). The CDR3 spans 13 residues.

This rearrangement joins TRBV19 to TRBJ1-5; tentative D call: TRBD1 (5 bases). This CDR3 is 15 amino acids long. Germline assignment: CDR1 LNHDA and CDR2 SQIVND (reference sequence). Trimming took off 7 bases at V and 0 bases at J, with 13 bases between the two ends. CDR3 nucleotide sequence: TGTGCCAGTACTCGGACACACGATAGCAATCAGCCCCAGCATTTT. It is translated as CASTRTHDSNQPQHF.